The following is a TCR beta chain sequence with its context. Its specificity is not known. During its preparation, the TCRbeta library received unique molecular identifiers. A single record per CDR3 protein comes from TCRdb applying MiXCR to the PCR reads. This sample has some 310,000 distinct CDR3 sequences, with over 20% found just once. The data were taken from a study of T-cell reconstitution after alpha-beta-depleted transplantation in children. Study-level results: Surviving thymic progenitors and recipient T cells were the source of high TCRbeta diversity at day 60 in some patients.

The sample in question was PBMCs, mostly from graft donor cells, obtained 180 days after TCRalphabeta/CD19-depleted stem cell transplant. The receptor was isolated from a male patient aged 5 to 17 who had a stem cell transplant for acute lymphoblastic leukemia, so the T cells may come from the graft donor.

This CDR3 reads CASSLWYSDHEQFF. CDR3 in DNA: TGTGCCAGCAGTTTATGGTATAGCGACCATGAGCAGTTCTTC. The chain has TRBV27 and TRBJ2-1; weak D call: TRBD2 (5 bases). CDR1 and CDR2 (germline): MNHEY, SMNVEV (reference sequence). This CDR3 has 14 residues. Trimming removed 1 base at V and 8 bases at J, with 12 bases between.